Listed below are T cell receptor beta chains from one sample, sequenced in a study of shared clonotypes between healthy human individuals. Profiled with immunoSEQ multiplex PCR; TCRdb holds only in-frame clones, not every one. This sample has millions of clones, with just over 90% found just once. Sequences were obtained from naive CD8+ T cells from PBMCs. Receptor source: a young man in good health. Some clones in this sample may be carry-over from other donors' samples. CDR3s include the opening cysteine and the closing phenylalanine or tryptophan. The order of the fields is V gene, J gene, clone size, D gene, CDR3 protein, CDR3 DNA. A D gene is named only where the DNA matches it firmly. Clone size is shown for a subset of rows, as once, few, many or a class of expanded clone.

TRBV5-6	TRBJ2-2	.	.	CASSLGGTGELFF	TGTGCCAGCAGCTTGGGAGGGACCGGGGAGCTGTTTTTT
TRBV5-1	TRBJ2-7	.	TRBD1	CASSLAGGPRYEQYF	TGCGCCAGCAGCTTGGCAGGGGGTCCACGCTACGAGCAGTACTTC
TRBV28	TRBJ1-2	once	.	CASSLDPWSGYTF	TGTGCCAGCAGTTTGGACCCCTGGTCTGGCTACACCTTC
TRBV7-9	TRBJ2-3	.	TRBD2	CASSSRLAGDSNTQYF	TGTGCCAGCAGCTCCCGACTAGCGGGTGACTCGAATACGCAGTATTTT
TRBV6-1	TRBJ2-1	.	.	CASSERGTYEQFF	TGTGCCAGCAGTGAACGGGGGACATATGAGCAGTTCTTC
TRBV2	TRBJ2-7	once	.	CASSVSETGSYEQYF	TGTGCCAGCAGTGTTTCGGAGACAGGTTCCTACGAGCAGTACTTC
TRBV21-1	TRBJ1-1	.	.	CASSHRTGSITEAFF	TGTGCCAGCAGCCACCGGACAGGGAGTATCACTGAAGCTTTCTTT
TRBV10-2	TRBJ2-3	.	.	CASSESTDTQYF	TGCGCCAGCAGTGAGAGTACAGATACGCAGTATTTT
TRBV7-2	TRBJ2-1	.	.	CASRRDSTNDEQFF	TGTGCCAGCCGCCGGGACTCTACGAACGATGAGCAGTTCTTC
TRBV2	TRBJ1-4	.	TRBD1	CASSPGQGNEKLFF	TGTGCCAGCAGTCCGGGACAGGGGAATGAAAAACTGTTTTTT
TRBV15	TRBJ2-7	.	TRBD2	CATSRGAGLIYEQYF	TGTGCCACCAGCAGAGGAGCGGGACTCATCTACGAGCAGTACTTC
TRBV7-9	TRBJ2-1	.	TRBD2	CASSFSSGRAGYEQFF	TGTGCCAGCAGCTTTTCTAGCGGGAGGGCCGGGTATGAGCAGTTCTTC
TRBV10-2	TRBJ2-2	.	.	CASTPSNTGELFF	TGCGCCAGCACACCTAGCAACACCGGGGAGCTGTTTTTT
TRBV19	TRBJ2-3	.	.	CASSPYRGGGTDTQYF	TGTGCCAGTAGTCCTTACAGGGGAGGGGGCACAGATACGCAGTATTTT
TRBV29-1	TRBJ2-5	.	.	CSVDHPETQYF	TGCAGCGTTGACCACCCAGAGACCCAGTACTTC
TRBV29-1	TRBJ1-5	.	.	CSVRRGMKPQHF	TGCAGCGTGCGGCGAGGTATGAAGCCCCAGCATTTT
TRBV9	TRBJ2-1	.	TRBD2	CASSETSGKSGEQFF	TGTGCCAGCAGCGAGACTAGCGGGAAATCTGGTGAGCAGTTCTTC
TRBV14	TRBJ2-5	.	TRBD2	CASSHLTSGIPQETQYF	TGTGCCAGCAGCCACTTGACTAGCGGGATTCCACAAGAGACCCAGTACTTC
TRBV28	TRBJ2-7	.	.	CASSLWGELGHEQYF	TGTGCCAGCAGTTTATGGGGAGAGCTCGGCCACGAGCAGTACTTC
TRBV29-1	TRBJ2-7	.	TRBD2	CSVGAGLAGKKSSYEQYF	TGCAGCGTTGGCGCGGGGTTAGCGGGCAAAAAGAGCTCCTACGAGCAGTACTTC
TRBV7-2	TRBJ2-5	.	TRBD2	CASNVAGGETQYF	TGTGCCAGCAACGTAGCGGGAGGAGAGACCCAGTACTTC
TRBV7-8	TRBJ2-7	.	.	CASSFGLVGDSSGEQYF	TGTGCCAGCAGCTTCGGATTGGTGGGGGACTCCTCCGGCGAGCAGTACTTC
TRBV5-6	TRBJ2-6	.	TRBD1	CASSTRDRTFSGANVLTF	TGTGCCAGCAGCACGAGGGACAGGACCTTCTCTGGGGCCAACGTCCTGACTTTC
TRBV28	TRBJ2-7	.	.	CASSASGGGEQYF	TGTGCCAGCAGTGCCTCCGGTGGGGGGGAGCAGTACTTC
TRBV11-2	TRBJ2-2	.	TRBD2	CASSHGGLAGGGTGELFF	TGTGCCAGCAGCCACGGGGGACTAGCGGGAGGAGGTACCGGGGAGCTGTTTTTT
TRBV28	TRBJ2-7	once	.	CASTPGQADEQYF	TGTGCCAGCACCCCCGGGCAAGCAGACGAGCAGTACTTC
TRBV7-9	TRBJ2-7	.	.	CASSPGPGEQYF	TGTGCCAGCAGCCCCGGGCCTGGAGAGCAGTACTTC
TRBV4-3	TRBJ1-1	.	TRBD1	CASSPQSTGVNTEAFF	TGCGCCAGCAGCCCTCAATCGACAGGGGTGAACACTGAAGCTTTCTTT
TRBV30	TRBJ1-1	.	.	CAWVTGNTEAFF	TGTGCCTGGGTGACAGGGAACACTGAAGCTTTCTTT
TRBV9	TRBJ2-7	.	TRBD1	CASSVGRGPYEQYF	TGTGCCAGCAGCGTTGGCAGGGGGCCCTACGAGCAGTACTTC
TRBV7-9	TRBJ2-1	.	.	CASSNRFLSSYNEQFF	TGTGCCAGCAGCAACAGATTCCTAAGCTCCTACAATGAGCAGTTCTTC
TRBV4-1	TRBJ2-5	.	TRBD1	CASSQDGTGISETQYF	TGCGCCAGCAGCCAAGATGGGACAGGGATTAGCGAGACCCAGTACTTC
TRBV10-3	TRBJ2-7	.	TRBD1	CAISESGDRGYEQYF	TGTGCCATCAGTGAGTCAGGGGACAGGGGGTACGAGCAGTACTTC
TRBV7-9	TRBJ2-7	.	TRBD1	CATNLHETGSYEQYF	TGTGCCACCAACTTACATGAGACAGGGTCCTACGAGCAGTACTTC
TRBV19	TRBJ1-1	.	.	CASSILNTEAFF	TGTGCCAGTAGTATTCTGAACACTGAAGCTTTCTTT
TRBV6-6	TRBJ2-1	.	.	CASSYSLSGEQFF	TGTGCCAGCAGTTACTCACTCTCCGGTGAGCAGTTCTTC
TRBV6-5	TRBJ2-2	.	.	CASSYSTGESTGELFF	TGTGCCAGCAGTTACTCAACGGGAGAGTCTACCGGGGAGCTGTTTTTT
TRBV13	TRBJ2-1	.	TRBD2	CASSQPGDVTSGYNEQFF	TGTGCCAGCAGCCAACCGGGCGATGTGACTAGCGGGTACAATGAGCAGTTCTTC
TRBV28	TRBJ1-5	.	.	CASSPRVLNQPQHF	TGTGCCAGCAGTCCTCGGGTCCTCAATCAGCCCCAGCATTTT
TRBV9	TRBJ2-1	.	.	CASTTGNYNEQFF	TGTGCCAGCACCACAGGGAATTACAATGAGCAGTTCTTC
TRBV6-6	TRBJ2-7	.	.	CASSYSTGKNYEQYF	TGTGCCAGCAGTTACTCAACAGGGAAAAACTACGAGCAGTACTTC
TRBV6-5	TRBJ2-5	.	.	CASSSGARETQYF	TGTGCCAGCAGTTCAGGGGCGCGAGAGACCCAGTACTTC
TRBV7-9	TRBJ2-1	.	.	CASSSPASSYNEQFF	TGTGCCAGCAGCTCCCCGGCTAGCTCCTACAATGAGCAGTTCTTC
TRBV19	TRBJ2-7	once	.	CASSIDYGQGYEQYF	TGTGCCAGTAGTATCGATTATGGGCAGGGCTACGAGCAGTACTTC
TRBV25-1	TRBJ1-4	.	.	CASSGAGDEKLFF	TGTGCCAGCAGCGGGGCAGGGGATGAAAAACTGTTTTTT
TRBV2	TRBJ2-3	once	.	CASSEALNSDTQYF	TGTGCCAGCAGTGAAGCGCTTAATTCAGATACGCAGTATTTT
TRBV5-4	TRBJ2-7	.	TRBD2	CASSPGAGGLEQYF	TGTGCCAGCAGCCCGGGGGCGGGGGGCCTCGAGCAGTACTTC
TRBV9	TRBJ1-4	few	TRBD1	CASSVGQLLDEKLFF	TGTGCCAGCAGCGTGGGACAGCTCCTTGATGAAAAACTGTTTTTT
TRBV4-2	TRBJ2-7	.	.	CASSQDLAVGGYEQYF	TGTGCCAGCAGCCAAGATCTTGCGGTAGGAGGGTACGAGCAGTACTTC
TRBV27	TRBJ2-7	.	.	CASSLSRGRGEQYF	TGTGCCAGCAGTTTATCCAGGGGTAGGGGCGAGCAGTACTTC